Each of the 12 T cell receptor beta chains below was sequenced from the same sample in a study. TCRdb recomputed calls from the RT-PCR reads with MiXCR, one row per CDR3 protein. The table has about 680,000 distinct CDR3 sequences, approximately 15% seen once; the top ten hold 3.6%. The source material was memory CD4+ T cells from blood. The receptors come from a female donor in good health, serving as a healthy control.

This clonotype was seen repeatedly, ten times or more. The genes are TRBV29-1 and TRBJ2-1, with 9 positions matching TRBD1. CDR1 and CDR2 (germline): SQVTM, ANQGSEA. CDR3 length: 13 residues. Trimming took 7 bases from V and 5 from J; bases not matched to a gene: 6. In nucleotides, the CDR3 is TGCAGCGCCGGGACAGGGTGGGACAATGAGCAGTTCTTC. Protein: CSAGTGWDNEQFF.

V and J are TRBV28 and TRBJ1-5, with TRBD1 matching over 9 bases. V was clipped by 5 bases and J by 8 bases; unmatched bases: 7. The CDR3 covers 14 residues. The germline CDR1 and CDR2 sequences are MDHEN and SYDVKM. The CDR3 nucleotides read TGTGCCAGCAGTACCGGGACAGGGTTGAAGCCCCAGCATTTT. Its translation: CASSTGTGLKPQHF.

This clonotype was counted many times. This CDR3 reads CATSDRQNTEAFF. CDR3 nucleotide sequence: TGTGCCACCTCGGACAGGCAGAACACTGAAGCTTTCTTT. The chain uses TRBV10-3 and TRBJ1-1; 7 positions match TRBD1. CDR1 is ENHRY, CDR2 SYGVKD, per germline. V was pared by 10 bases and J by 1 base, with 6 bases of the junction left unmatched. This CDR3 has 13 amino acids.

This clonotype was detected many times. The chain is built from TRBV5-1 and TRBJ1-1; D gene uncertain. This CDR3 contains 15 residues. Per the germline V gene, CDR1 is SGHRS and CDR2 is YFSETQ. Between the trimmed V and J ends, which lost 0 bases and 1 base, there was a span of 10 bases. CDR3 sequence reads: CASSLVTAGNTEAFF. Here the CDR3 DNA reads TGCGCCAGCAGCTTGGTGACGGCCGGGAACACTGAAGCTTTCTTT. Full variable domain (outside the CDR3, taken from reference TRBV5-1 and TRBJ1-1): KAGVTQTPRYLIKTRGQQVTLSCSPISGHRSVSWYQQTPGQGLQFLFEYFSETQRNKGNFPGRFSGRQFSNSRSEMNVSTLELGDSALYLCASSLVTAGNTEAFFGQGTRLTVV.

This clonotype was observed a few times. The V call is TRBV7-3, the J call TRBJ2-7; D gene ambiguous. Trimming cost V 5 bases and J 3 bases, with 11 bases left between them. CDR3 length: 13 residues. Germline V CDR1 and CDR2: SGHTA, FQGTGA. The CDR3 is CASSPAPGYEQYF. The CDR3 nucleotides read TGTGCCAGCAGCCCGGCTCCGGGCTACGAGCAGTACTTC.

This chain links TRBV12-3 or TRBV12-4 with TRBJ2-3; D tentatively fits TRBD1 or TRBD2 (5 bases each). The CDR3 length is 13 residues. The ends were cut back, 3 bases at V and 8 bases at J, with 12 bases in the middle. The CDR3 DNA sequence: TGTGCCAGCAGTTTGACAGAACGGGGTACGCAGTATTTT. Translation gives CASSLTERGTQYF.

This clonotype was seen a handful of times. The V and J genes are TRBV20-1 and TRBJ1-1; D is undetermined. CDR3 size: 15 residues. The germline CDR1 and CDR2 sequences are DFQATT and SNEGSKA (reference sequence). Trimming took 0 bases from V and 1 from J, leaving 12 bases between them. The CDR3 DNA is TGCAGTGCTAGAGATAAAGGATACTCGAACACTGAAGCTTTCTTT. This codes for CSARDKGYSNTEAFF.

This chain connects TRBV11-2 to TRBJ2-5; 9 nucleotides agree with TRBD2. The CDR3 is 16 residues long. Germline lookup yields CDR1 SGHAT and CDR2 FQNNGV. The V segment lost 0 bases and the J segment 2 bases; nucleotides outside the gene matches: 4. The CDR3, as DNA: TGTGCCAGCAGCTTAGATAGCGGGGGCCGACAAGAGACCCAGTACTTC. Its translation is CASSLDSGGRQETQYF.

In this sample, this clonotype turned up a few times. The V gene is TRBV6-1, the J gene TRBJ2-3; tentatively, D is TRBD2 (5 bases). Trimming pared 7 bases from V and 4 bases from J, leaving 9 bases between. This CDR3 is 12 amino acids long. Germline CDR1 and CDR2: MNHNS and SASEGT. This chain's CDR3 is CASNKEADTQYF. CDR3 bases: TGTGCCAGCAACAAGGAGGCAGATACGCAGTATTTT.

This clonotype was counted ten times or more. The CDR3 DNA sequence: TGCAGCGTTTTGACTAGCGGGAGAAGCCATGAGCAGTTCTTC. This gives the protein CSVLTSGRSHEQFF. This sequence joins TRBV29-1 and TRBJ2-1, with 12 bases aligning to TRBD2. V lost 5 bases and J lost 8; bases outside the gene matches: 7. The length of the CDR3 is 14 residues. Per the germline V gene, CDR1 is SQVTM and CDR2 is ANQGSEA.

This clonotype came up many times. This chain links TRBV20-1 with TRBJ2-5, with 9 nucleotides matching TRBD2. The germline gives CDR1 DFQATT, CDR2 SNEGSKA (reference sequence). The V and J ends lost 3 bases and 1 base, in that order; junction bases with no gene match: 9. The CDR3 runs to 16 residues. The DNA for the CDR3 is TGCAGTGCTAGGAGCCATAGCGGGAGCCCCCAAGAGACCCAGTACTTC. Amino acid sequence: CSARSHSGSPQETQYF.

This clonotype has just a few counts. The CDR3 is CASSLLAGTYEQFF. The DNA for the CDR3 is TGTGCCAGCAGTTTATTGGCAGGGACGTATGAGCAGTTCTTC. J is TRBJ2-1 and V is TRBV28; D may match TRBD1 or TRBD2 (5 bases each). The V gene's germline CDR1 is MDHEN and CDR2 SYDVKM. This CDR3 is 14 amino acids long. V was pared by 1 base and J by 8 bases, with 12 bases between.